These T cell receptor beta chains were read from a single sample in a study of T cells in Graves' hyperthyroidism and ophthalmopathy. TCRdb reprocessed the multiplex PCR reads with MiXCR, giving one entry per CDR3 protein. The sample has around 610,000 distinct CDR3 sequences, roughly 14% seen once. The sequencing sample was made of blood. The source is a woman in her 40s with Graves' ophthalmopathy. The CDR3 runs from the conserved cysteine through the conserved F or W.

CDR3 protein	V gene	J gene
CTSSYGQNTEAFF	TRBV19	TRBJ1-1
CSVVRLAGVWAYEQYF	TRBV29-1	TRBJ2-7
CASSAGLAGTKNIQYF	TRBV25-1	TRBJ2-4
CSARAQGSYEQYF	TRBV20-1	TRBJ2-7
CASSLLGARNTEAFF	TRBV7-2	TRBJ1-1
CASSPSGSKTQYF	TRBV7-3	TRBJ2-5
CASSSITSGSYEQYF	TRBV7-9	TRBJ2-7
CASSNGPLETQYF	TRBV7-7	TRBJ2-5
CASSLRGETQYF	TRBV12-3/TRBV12-4	TRBJ2-5
CASSLGGPRDRVPLNYGYTF	TRBV12-3/TRBV12-4	TRBJ1-2
CASSLGELGGELFF	TRBV12-3/TRBV12-4	TRBJ2-2
CASSLWTSGAMNTGELFF	TRBV28	TRBJ2-2
CSAREVWGYTF	TRBV20-1	TRBJ1-2
CASSLGAGSPLHF	TRBV11-2	TRBJ1-6
CSATPTGGRTEAFF	TRBV20-1	TRBJ1-1
CASSLPLLHETQYF	TRBV28	TRBJ2-5
CASSQVGTTNYGYTF	TRBV3-1	TRBJ1-2
CAWDPGQGAQNIQYF	TRBV30	TRBJ2-4
CASSLGGGPGGNYEQYF	TRBV7-2	TRBJ2-7
CASSESTSHEQYF	TRBV25-1	TRBJ2-7
CSARATGENTGELFF	TRBV20-1	TRBJ2-2
CASSLAQSYGYTF	TRBV25-1	TRBJ1-2
CSVVGGQGAPYEQYF	TRBV29-1	TRBJ2-7
CASSSPGRQSNYGYTF	TRBV6-5	TRBJ1-2
CASSLLGPYYEQYF	TRBV27	TRBJ2-7